Below, one T cell receptor (beta chain) is given with its context. The sample comes from a study of control samples from healthy donors and cancer patients. TCRdb keeps only in-frame clones here, not all; method: immunoSEQ multiplex PCR. In the table there are over 150,000 clones, roughly 94% of which are singletons. Germline V lookup: CDR1 SGHRS, CDR2 YFSETQ. After removal of 2 bases from V and 5 bases from J, the junction contained 4 bases not matched to a gene. This CDR3 contains 14 residues. The genes are TRBV5-1 and TRBJ1-5, with 7 nucleotides matching TRBD1. The clonotype comes from a man aged 55 to 69 with colorectal cancer. The source material was PBMCs. Here the CDR3 DNA reads TGCGCCAGCAGCTTTTCCGGGACAGATCAGCCCCAGCATTTT. Translating it yields CASSFSGTDQPQHF.